One and the same sample provided the 7 T cell receptor beta chains below, sequenced in a study of T cell changes during pregnancy in multiple sclerosis. TCRdb's copy holds only in-frame clones and misses some; the assay was immunoSEQ multiplex PCR. The data hold under 130,000 clones, with more than 85% observed a single time. Sequencing used peripheral blood, obtained after pregnancy. These receptors all stem from a female donor with multiple sclerosis, enrolled in a pregnancy study.

The rearrangement links TRBV6-6 to TRBJ1-1, with 8 bases that match TRBD1. The trim removed 5 bases at V and 10 bases at J, leaving 12 bases unmatched. Germline V lookup: CDR1 MNHNY, CDR2 SVGAGI (reference sequence). CDR3 length equals 14 residues. In DNA form, the CDR3 reads TGTGCCAGCAGTCCCGCAGCGGACAGGGTACGAGCTTTCTTT. Translated, it gives CASSPAADRVRAFF.

The V and J genes are TRBV6-4 and TRBJ1-3; no clear D gene. V lost 11 bases to trimming and J lost 2 bases, with 10 bases between them. This CDR3 has 12 residues. The germline gives CDR1 MRHNA, CDR2 SNTAGT. The DNA of the CDR3 is TGTGCCCGGAGTACGACTGGAAACACCATATATTTT. It codes for CARSTTGNTIYF.

The rearrangement uses TRBV2 and TRBJ2-1, with TRBD1 matching 11 bases. CDR1 is SNHLY, CDR2 FYNNEI, per germline. Losses at the gene ends were 4 bases for V and 6 bases for J; bases not matched to a gene: 5. This CDR3 region has 15 residues. DNA for the CDR3: TGTGCCAGCAGTGGGGTGGGGACAGGGGGCAATGAGCAGTTCTTC. Protein product: CASSGVGTGGNEQFF.

This clone was seen once. The V call is TRBV7-9, the J call TRBJ2-3, with D possibly matching TRBD1 (5 bases). This CDR3 is 17 amino acids long. V was trimmed by 3 bases and J by 0 bases, leaving 16 bases between them. Germline V gene lookup returns CDR1 SEHNR and CDR2 FQNEAQ (reference sequence). The CDR3 coding sequence is TGTGCCAGCAGCTTGGCTAGAGACAGTACTAGCACAGATACGCAGTATTTT. It is translated as CASSLARDSTSTDTQYF.

The chain carries TRBV6-4 and TRBJ2-6; weak D call: TRBD2 (5 bases). V lost 0 bases to trimming and J lost 0 bases, with 12 bases between them. The CDR3 consists of 18 residues. CDR1 and CDR2 (germline): MRHNA, SNTAGT. This CDR3 is CASSDSMRVVSGANVLTF. CDR3 nucleotides: TGTGCCAGCAGTGACTCGATGAGGGTAGTCTCTGGGGCCAACGTCCTGACTTTC.

The chain uses TRBV19 and TRBJ1-2; D is possibly TRBD1 (5 bases). Germline CDR1 is LNHDA and CDR2 is SQIVND (reference sequence). V was trimmed by 0 bases and J by 8 bases, leaving 16 bases between them. CDR3 length: 15 residues. The CDR3 reads CASSIDMEPRGGYTF. Here the CDR3 DNA reads TGTGCCAGTAGTATAGATATGGAGCCCCGGGGGGGCTACACCTTC. Filled out from reference TRBV19 and TRBJ1-2, the complete variable domain reads DGGITQSPKYLFRKEGQNVTLSCEQNLNHDAMYWYRQDPGQGLRLIYYSQIVNDFQKGDIAEGYSVSREKKESFPLTVTSAQKNPTAFYLCASSIDMEPRGGYTFGSGTRLTVV.

The chain carries TRBV7-3 and TRBJ2-7; 7 bases agree with TRBD2. The V gene's germline CDR1 is SGHTA and CDR2 FQGTGA. The CDR3 has 15 residues. V dropped 2 bases and J dropped 3; count of bases not matched to a gene: 7. CDR3 DNA sequence: TGTGCCAGCAGCTTAGGGGGGGGACTCAACTACGAGCAGTACTTC. Translation gives CASSLGGGLNYEQYF.